This T cell receptor beta chain was documented in a study of shared clonotypes between healthy human individuals. About the study: Donor ages ranged 18 to 49 years: a couple of women, a few men.

V gave up 1 base and J gave up 1 base, with 13 bases separating them. From germline, CDR1 is SQVTM and CDR2 ANQGSEA. The CDR3 consists of 16 residues. In the naive CD8 group, cells lacked CD45RO and were positively selected for CCR7, so terminally differentiated effector memory CD45RA+ cells were left out. The healthy adult donors were HIV-negative and reported no recent acute infections or vaccinations. The assay was immunoSEQ multiplex PCR, and TCRdb's table has in-frame clones only and misses some. This sample has roughly 1,800,000 clones, with over 85% found just once. Sequencing input: naive CD8+ T cells sorted from blood. The V and J genes are TRBV29-1 and TRBJ2-2; D possibly uses TRBD1 or TRBD2 (5 bases each). This receptor was obtained from a man aged 18 to 30 in good health. CDR3 in DNA: TGCAGCGTTGAAGGGGGCGCTGGACTGAACACCGGGGAGCTGTTTTTT. Protein: CSVEGGAGLNTGELFF.